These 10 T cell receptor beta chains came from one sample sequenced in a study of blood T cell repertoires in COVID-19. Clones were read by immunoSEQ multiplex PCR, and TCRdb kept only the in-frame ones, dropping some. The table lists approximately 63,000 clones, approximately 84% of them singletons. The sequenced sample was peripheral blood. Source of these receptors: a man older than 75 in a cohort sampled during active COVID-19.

The CDR3 region is CASSPGQGSYGYTF. CDR3 nucleotide sequence: TGTGCCAGCAGTCCCGGACAGGGGTCATATGGCTACACCTTC. The chain recombines TRBV27 with TRBJ1-2; 9 bases are shared with TRBD1. The germline CDR1 and CDR2 sequences are MNHEY and SMNVEV (reference sequence). V was clipped by 5 bases and J by 5 bases; unmatched bases: 6. CDR3 length: 14 amino acids.

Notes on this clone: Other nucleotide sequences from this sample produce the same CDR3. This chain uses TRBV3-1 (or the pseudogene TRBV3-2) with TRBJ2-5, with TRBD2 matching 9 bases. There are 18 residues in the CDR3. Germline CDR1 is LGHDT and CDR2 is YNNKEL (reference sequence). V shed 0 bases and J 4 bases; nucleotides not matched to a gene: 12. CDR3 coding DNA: TGTGCCAGCAGCCAAGATAGAGGGCTAGCGGGACAGACAGAGACCCAGTACTTC. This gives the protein CASSQDRGLAGQTETQYF.

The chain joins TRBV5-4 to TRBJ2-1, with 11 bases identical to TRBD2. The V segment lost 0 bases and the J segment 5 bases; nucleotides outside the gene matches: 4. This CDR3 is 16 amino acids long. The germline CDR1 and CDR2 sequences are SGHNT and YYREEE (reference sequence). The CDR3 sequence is CASSLELAGGDNEQFF. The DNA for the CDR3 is TGTGCCAGCAGCTTGGAGCTAGCGGGAGGAGACAATGAGCAGTTCTTC.

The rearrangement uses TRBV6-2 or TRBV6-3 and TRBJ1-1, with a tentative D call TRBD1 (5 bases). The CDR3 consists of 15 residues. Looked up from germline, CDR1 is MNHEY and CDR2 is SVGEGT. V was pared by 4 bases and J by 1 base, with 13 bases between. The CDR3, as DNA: TGTGCCAGCAGTTGGGGGGGGTTACAGAACACTGAAGCTTTCTTT. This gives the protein CASSWGGLQNTEAFF.

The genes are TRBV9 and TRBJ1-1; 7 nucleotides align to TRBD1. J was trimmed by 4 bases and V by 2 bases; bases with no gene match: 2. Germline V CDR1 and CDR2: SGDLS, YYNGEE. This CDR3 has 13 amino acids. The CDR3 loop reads CASSVTGITEAFF. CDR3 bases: TGTGCCAGCAGCGTGACAGGGATCACTGAAGCTTTCTTT.

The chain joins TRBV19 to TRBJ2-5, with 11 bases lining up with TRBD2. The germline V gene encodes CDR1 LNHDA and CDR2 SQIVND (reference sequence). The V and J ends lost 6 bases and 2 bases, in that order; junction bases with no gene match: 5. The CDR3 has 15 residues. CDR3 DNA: TGTGCCAGTAGCCGACTAGCGGGGTTTCAAGAGACCCAGTACTTC. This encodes CASSRLAGFQETQYF.

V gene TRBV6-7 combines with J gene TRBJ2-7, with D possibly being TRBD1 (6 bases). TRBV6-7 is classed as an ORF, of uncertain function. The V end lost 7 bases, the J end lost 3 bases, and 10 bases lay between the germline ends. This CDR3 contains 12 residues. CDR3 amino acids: CASIIGGYEQYF. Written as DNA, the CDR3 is TGTGCCAGCATTATAGGGGGCTACGAGCAGTACTTC.

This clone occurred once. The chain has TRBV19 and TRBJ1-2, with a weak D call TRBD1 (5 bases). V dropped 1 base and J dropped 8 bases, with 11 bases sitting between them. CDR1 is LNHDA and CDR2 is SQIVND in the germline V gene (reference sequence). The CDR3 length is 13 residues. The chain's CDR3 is CASSIAGKVGYTF. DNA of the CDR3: TGTGCCAGTAGTATAGCAGGGAAAGTGGGCTACACCTTC. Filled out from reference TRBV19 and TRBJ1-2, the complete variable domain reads DGGITQSPKYLFRKEGQNVTLSCEQNLNHDAMYWYRQDPGQGLRLIYYSQIVNDFQKGDIAEGYSVSREKKESFPLTVTSAQKNPTAFYLCASSIAGKVGYTFGSGTRLTVV.

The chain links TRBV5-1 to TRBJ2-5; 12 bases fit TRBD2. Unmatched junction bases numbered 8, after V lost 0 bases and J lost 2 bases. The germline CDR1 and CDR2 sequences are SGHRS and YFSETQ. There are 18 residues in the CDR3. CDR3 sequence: CASSLGETSGREQETQYF. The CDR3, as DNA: TGCGCCAGCAGCTTGGGGGAGACTAGCGGGAGAGAGCAAGAGACCCAGTACTTC.

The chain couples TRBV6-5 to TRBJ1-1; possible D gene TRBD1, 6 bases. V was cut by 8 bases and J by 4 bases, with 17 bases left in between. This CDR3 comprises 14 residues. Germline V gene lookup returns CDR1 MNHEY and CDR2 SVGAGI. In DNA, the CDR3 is TGTGCCAGCCGATCCAGGGGTATCGGCACTGAAGCTTTCTTT. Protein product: CASRSRGIGTEAFF.